This record covers a single T cell receptor beta chain. Its specificity is unknown. This specimen belongs to a study of cytotoxic CD8 clonotypes in ibrutinib-treated CLL. Study in general: The group held some ten relapsed/refractory and roughly 15 treatment-naive patients, with fewer than 18 IGHV unmutated.

General study results and limits: Different sampling times were used for sustained-remission and progressing patients. Ibrutinib response saw clonality rise, and progression saw it return toward baseline.

Deep sequencing aimed at 1 in 200,000 to 1 in 1 million T cells' resolution. Some clones are missing from TCRdb's copy, which holds only in-frame ones; the method was immunoSEQ multiplex PCR. The sample lists about 140,000 clones, more than 75% occurring once. The CDR3 runs 15 residues. Germline values: CDR1 GTSNPN, CDR2 SVGIG (reference sequence). The source was PBMCs, collected after 36 months of ibrutinib treatment. The chain has TRBV30 and TRBJ1-4, with 7 bases lining up with TRBD1. This TCR came from a human donor with chronic lymphocytic leukemia. CDR3 coding DNA: TGTGGCGCCCAGGAGTGGGACAGCGGCAACGAAAAACTGTTTTTT. Encoded protein: CGAQEWDSGNEKLFF.